One sample yielded the 14 T cell receptor beta chains listed below, sequenced in a study of blood T cell repertoires in COVID-19. This table comes from immunoSEQ multiplex PCR, and its TCRdb copy is limited to in-frame clones, with some not included. The profile covers approximately 130,000 clones, with around 85% appearing a single time and approximately 4% taken by the ten largest. Sequenced sample: peripheral blood. The receptors stem from a human donor in a cohort sampled during active COVID-19.

The genes are TRBV5-1 and TRBJ1-4; possible D gene TRBD1, 5 bases. The length of the CDR3 is 13 residues. V lost 6 bases and J lost 2, with 8 bases in between. Germline-derived CDR1 and CDR2 are SGHRS and YFSETQ. CDR3 nucleotides: TGCGCCAGCAAGGCAGGGACTAATGAAAAACTGTTTTTT. This sequence encodes CASKAGTNEKLFF.

The V gene is TRBV10-1, the J gene TRBJ1-1, with D unresolved. With 0 bases removed from V and 6 bases from J, the gap between germline ends came to 8 bases. The V gene's germline CDR1 is WNHNN and CDR2 SYGVQD (reference sequence). The CDR3 has 13 residues. CDR3 region: CASSESERAEAFF. The CDR3 coding sequence is TGCGCCAGCAGTGAGTCCGAGAGGGCTGAAGCTTTCTTT.

The chain employs TRBV13 and TRBJ1-2; D gene unclear. CDR3 size: 14 residues. The V and J ends lost 5 bases and 5 bases respectively, with 15 bases between them. Germline CDR1 and CDR2: PRHDT and FYEKMQ (reference sequence). CDR3: CASSTQRPGYGYTF. CDR3 coding DNA: TGTGCCAGCAGCACACAACGACCGGGATATGGCTACACCTTC. Using reference TRBV13 and TRBJ1-2 for the parts outside the CDR3, the full variable domain is AAGVIQSPRHLIKEKRETATLKCYPIPRHDTVYWYQQGPGQDPQFLISFYEKMQSDKGSIPDRFSAQQFSDYHSELNMSSLELGDSALYFCASSTQRPGYGYTFGSGTRLTVV.

The gene calls are TRBV12-5 and TRBJ2-1, with a weak D call TRBD1 (5 bases). V shed 3 bases and J shed 16 bases, with 13 bases lying between them. The CDR3 is 11 residues long. Germline V gene sequence: CDR1 LGHNT, CDR2 FRNRAP. DNA of the CDR3: TGTGCTAGTGGTTTTCAGGGTCCAACTTTCTTC. Encoded protein: CASGFQGPTFF.

V gene TRBV11-2 combines with J gene TRBJ2-1; TRBD2 agrees at 8 bases. In germline, CDR1 is SGHAT, CDR2 FQNNGV. V lost 5 bases, J lost 0 bases, and 3 bases stayed unmatched. The CDR3 consists of 15 residues. CDR3 DNA sequence: TGTGCCAGCAGCCTGGGACTAGGCTCCTACAATGAGCAGTTCTTC. This encodes CASSLGLGSYNEQFF. Based on the CDR3 plus reference TRBV11-2 and TRBJ2-1, the full variable domain is EAGVAQSPRYKIIEKRQSVAFWCNPISGHATLYWYQQILGQGPKLLIQFQNNGVVDDSQLPKDRFSAERLKGVDSTLKIQPAKLEDSAVYLCASSLGLGSYNEQFFGPGTRLTVL.

This chain joins TRBV2 and TRBJ1-2; 7 nucleotides align to TRBD1. Trimming removed 5 bases from V and 2 bases from J; junction bases left unmatched: 2. This CDR3 region has 13 residues. In germline, CDR1 is SNHLY, CDR2 FYNNEI. This CDR3 reads CASSSDRNYGYTF. The DNA for the CDR3 is TGTGCCAGCAGTTCGGACAGGAACTATGGCTACACCTTC.

The CDR3, as DNA: TGTGCCACCAGTGACACTGGGACTAGCGGGGGGTACAATGAGCAGTTCTTC. Protein sequence: CATSDTGTSGGYNEQFF. The chain couples TRBV24-1 to TRBJ2-1, with 15 bases that match TRBD2. This CDR3 has 17 residues. V shed 4 bases, J shed 4 bases, and the junction held 4 bases outside the gene matches. Germline V CDR1 and CDR2: KGHDR, SFDVKD.

The chain employs TRBV19 and TRBJ1-2; 8 nucleotides match TRBD1. The trim removed 8 bases at V and 8 bases at J, leaving 13 bases unmatched. Germline V gene data show CDR1 as LNHDA and CDR2 as SQIVND (reference sequence). The CDR3 contains 14 residues. The CDR3 region has the DNA TGTGCCAGTGGGACCGACAGGGGCGGATTGGGCTACACCTTC. Protein product: CASGTDRGGLGYTF.

CDR3 nucleotides: TGTGCCAGCAGTTTTCGTCCCTTTGACAGGAATGAAGCTTTCTTT. Residues: CASSFRPFDRNEAFF. This sequence joins TRBV27 and TRBJ1-1, with D possibly TRBD1 on 6 matching bases. V gave up 3 bases and J gave up 7 bases, with 18 bases separating them. The germline gives CDR1 MNHEY, CDR2 SMNVEV (reference sequence). This CDR3 spans 15 amino acids.

This chain connects TRBV14 to TRBJ1-2; 8 bases are shared with TRBD1. The V gene end was trimmed by 1 base and the J gene end by 8 bases; junction bases not matched to a gene: 6. This CDR3 spans 14 amino acids. Germline lookup yields CDR1 SGHDN and CDR2 FVKESK. The DNA of the CDR3 is TGTGCCAGCAGCCAAGTGCAGGGGGCAAGGGGCTACACCTTC. Its protein product is CASSQVQGARGYTF.

This chain uses TRBV19 with TRBJ1-6; the match to TRBD1 covers 8 bases. The CDR3 is made up of 14 amino acids. Trimming at V came to 4 bases and at J to 10 bases, leaving 6 bases not matched to a gene. Germline V lookup: CDR1 LNHDA, CDR2 SQIVND (reference sequence). The CDR3 DNA follows: TGTGCCAGTAGTACAGGGGGCAGGGGATCACCCCTCCACTTT. It is translated as CASSTGGRGSPLHF. Full variable domain (rest looked up from reference TRBV19 and TRBJ1-6): DGGITQSPKYLFRKEGQNVTLSCEQNLNHDAMYWYRQDPGQGLRLIYYSQIVNDFQKGDIAEGYSVSREKKESFPLTVTSAQKNPTAFYLCASSTGGRGSPLHFGNGTRLTVT.

The rearrangement uses TRBV11-3 and TRBJ2-2; TRBD2 matches 7 bases. The J segment lost 0 bases and the V segment lost 1 base, leaving 11 bases of the junction unmatched. The CDR3 consists of 19 residues. The germline gives CDR1 SGHNT, CDR2 YENEEA. The CDR3 sequence: CASSLGVASGLANTGELFF. The CDR3 DNA is TGTGCCAGCAGCTTAGGAGTGGCTAGCGGTTTGGCGAACACCGGGGAGCTGTTTTTT. The full variable domain, in which reference TRBV11-3 and TRBJ2-2 provide the parts outside the CDR3, is EAGVVQSPRYKIIEKKQPVAFWCNPISGHNTLYWYLQNLGQGPELLIRYENEEAVDDSQLPKDRFSAERLKGVDSTLKIQPAELGDSAVYLCASSLGVASGLANTGELFFGEGSRLTVL.

Only a few counts were recorded for this clone. The chain couples TRBV5-3 to TRBJ1-1; D uncertain. TRBV5-3 is treated as an ORF (open reading frame) with a function not yet certain. Trimming stripped 4 bases from V and 3 bases from J, with 13 bases between. The CDR3 totals 14 residues. The CDR3 sequence: CARSPFGRDTEAFF. The CDR3 DNA is TGTGCCAGAAGCCCCTTTGGGCGGGACACTGAAGCTTTCTTT.

CDR3 sequence (DNA): TGTGCCAGCAGTCGGACTAGCGGAGCGCCCTACAATGAGCAGTTCTTC. Translated, it gives CASSRTSGAPYNEQFF. The V gene is TRBV6-4, the J gene TRBJ2-1; 10 bases are a match to TRBD2. This CDR3 has 16 residues. Germline trimming cut 5 bases from V and 2 bases from J; bases unmatched to any gene: 6. CDR1 and CDR2 from the germline V gene are MRHNA and SNTAGT.